This T cell receptor (beta chain) stems from a study of cytomegalovirus exposure and HLA in healthy donors. The CDR3 is 15 amino acids. Trimming removed 2 bases at V and 12 bases at J, with 23 bases between. Looked up from germline, CDR1 is SQVTM and CDR2 is ANQGSEA. The protocol was immunoSEQ multiplex PCR, while the TCRdb copy is restricted to in-frame clones and leaves out a portion. The sample carries roughly 120,000 clones, approximately 90% recorded once. Among the approximately 130 subjects of the validation cohort, separate from the approximately 700-subject first cohort, were the donors. Study-level findings and limits: A subsequent analysis found that TCR clusters from the first cohort also tended to co-occur in the roughly 120 validation repertoires, with approximately 95% of cluster scores above 0. The investigators catalogued 164 TCR beta chains as cytomegalovirus-associated. In vitro data verified three CMV-associated chains as specific for CMV antigens.

A remark on this clone: Its antigen is unidentified.

The source material was PBMCs. The chain carries TRBV29-1 and TRBJ2-1, with a possible D match to TRBD2 (6 bases). The receptor's source is a man aged 18 to 29 in good health and CMV-seropositive. The CDR3 here is CSVEHTATTSAPQFF. CDR3 DNA: TGCAGCGTTGAACACACGGCGACGACTAGTGCCCCGCAGTTCTTC.